The entry below gives a single T cell receptor beta chain sequence along with its context. CDR1 SGDLS and CDR2 YYNGEE come from the germline V gene. CDR3 size: 14 residues. With V trimmed by 3 bases and J by 5 bases, 4 bases remained unmatched. The data were taken from a study of blood T cell repertoires in COVID-19. Clones were read by immunoSEQ multiplex PCR, and TCRdb kept only the in-frame ones, dropping some. Of 230,000 or so clones listed, roughly 85% are singletons. This sequence was found in a woman in her forties with acute COVID-19. This chain uses TRBV9 with TRBJ1-1; TRBD1 agrees at 10 bases. Specimen: PBMCs or T cells enriched from blood (not recorded which). As DNA, the CDR3 is TGTGCCAGCAGCGCCGGGACAGGGGAGACTGAAGCTTTCTTT. This codes for CASSAGTGETEAFF.